This T cell receptor (beta chain) was obtained from a study of post-analysis software for immune sequencing data. Study-level findings and limits: In patients, about 5 TRBV segments were more frequent than in controls, with TRBV5-6, TRBV5-1 and TRBV20-1 among them.

The CDR3 runs 14 residues. Germline CDR1 reads SNHLY; CDR2 reads FYNNEI. As for this clonotype: Its antigen is undetermined. The junction departs from the called germline gene at one end, perhaps through a read error.

Unique molecular identifiers were present in the TCR beta cDNA libraries. TCRdb called the PCR reads again in MiXCR, with one record for every CDR3 protein. The sample consists of about 820,000 distinct CDR3 sequences, about 53% of them appearing once. The TCR originated in a girl aged 5 to 17 with multiple sclerosis. The sequenced sample consisted of blood. This rearrangement joins TRBV2 to TRBJ2-5; 9 positions agree with TRBD1. In DNA, the CDR3 is TGTGCTAGCAGTGGACAGGGGTGGCCAGAGACCCAGTACTTC. Translating it yields CASSGQGWPETQYF.